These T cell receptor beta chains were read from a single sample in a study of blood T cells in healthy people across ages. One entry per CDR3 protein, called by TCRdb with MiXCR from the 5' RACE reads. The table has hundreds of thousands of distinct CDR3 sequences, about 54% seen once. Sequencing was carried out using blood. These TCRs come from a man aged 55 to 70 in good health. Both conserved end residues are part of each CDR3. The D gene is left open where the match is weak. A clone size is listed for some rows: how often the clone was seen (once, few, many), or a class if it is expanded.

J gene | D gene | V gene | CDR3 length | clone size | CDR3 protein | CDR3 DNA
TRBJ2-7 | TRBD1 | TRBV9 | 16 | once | CASSVGAHRGSYEQYF | TGTGCCAGCAGCGTAGGGGCGCACAGGGGGTCCTACGAGCAGTACTTC
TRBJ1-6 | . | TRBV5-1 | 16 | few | CASSLAGRDYNSPLHF | TGCGCCAGCAGCTTGGCCGGCAGGGACTATAATTCACCCCTCCACTTT
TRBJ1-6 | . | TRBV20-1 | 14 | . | CSASKDRNNSPLHF | TGCAGTGCTAGCAAGGACAGAAATAATTCACCCCTCCACTTT
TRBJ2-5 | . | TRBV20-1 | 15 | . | CSASASRGRQETQYF | TGCAGTGCTAGCGCCAGTCGGGGGCGGCAAGAGACCCAGTACTTC
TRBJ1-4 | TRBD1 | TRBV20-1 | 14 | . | CSAYPGQSNEKLFF | TGCAGTGCTTACCCGGGACAGAGTAATGAAAAACTGTTTTTT
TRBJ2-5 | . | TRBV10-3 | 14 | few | CAISDNTAQETQYF | TGTGCCATCAGTGATAATACAGCCCAAGAGACCCAGTACTTC
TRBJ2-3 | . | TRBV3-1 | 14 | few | CASSPRGLTDTQYF | TGTGCCAGCAGCCCCAGGGGACTCACAGATACGCAGTATTTT
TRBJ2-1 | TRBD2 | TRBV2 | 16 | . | CASSTSGGALGNEQFF | TGTGCCAGCTCGACTAGCGGGGGGGCCCTGGGCAATGAGCAGTTCTTC
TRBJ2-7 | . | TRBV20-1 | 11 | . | CSATGNYEQYF | TGCAGTGCTACAGGGAACTACGAGCAGTACTTC
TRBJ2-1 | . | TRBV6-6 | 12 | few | CASNSRGYEQFF | TGTGCCAGCAACAGTAGAGGGTATGAGCAGTTCTTC
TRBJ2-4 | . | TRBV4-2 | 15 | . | CASSQGTDPENIQYF | TGTGCCAGCAGCCAAGGAACGGACCCCGAAAACATTCAGTACTTC
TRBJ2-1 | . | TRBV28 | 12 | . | CASTLTDNEQFF | TGTGCCAGCACCTTGACAGACAATGAGCAGTTCTTC
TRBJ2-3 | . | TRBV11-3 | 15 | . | CASSLGVAVTDTQYF | TGTGCCAGCAGCTTAGGGGTAGCGGTCACAGATACGCAGTATTTT
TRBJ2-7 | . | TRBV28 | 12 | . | CASSLDHYEQYF | TGTGCCAGCAGTTTGGACCACTACGAGCAGTACTTC
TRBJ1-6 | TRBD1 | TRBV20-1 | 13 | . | CSANPGGGSPLHF | TGCAGTGCCAACCCAGGGGGAGGATCACCCCTCCACTTT
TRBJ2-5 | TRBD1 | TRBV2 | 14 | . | CASRIGQGGETQYF | TGTGCCAGCAGGATCGGACAGGGAGGAGAGACCCAGTACTTC
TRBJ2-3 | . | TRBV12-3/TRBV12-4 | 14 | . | CASSLLPTADTQYF | TGTGCCAGCAGTTTACTCCCGACAGCTGATACGCAGTATTTT
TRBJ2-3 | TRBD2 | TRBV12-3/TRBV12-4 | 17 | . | CASSLAELADPTDTQYF | TGTGCCAGCAGTTTAGCCGAGCTAGCGGACCCCACAGATACGCAGTATTTT
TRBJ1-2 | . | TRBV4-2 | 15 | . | CASSQEGNTNYGYTF | TGTGCCAGCAGCCAAGAAGGGAACACAAACTATGGCTACACCTTC
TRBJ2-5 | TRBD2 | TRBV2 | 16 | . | CASSDWASGGLETQYF | TGTGCCAGCAGTGATTGGGCTAGCGGGGGTCTAGAGACCCAGTACTTC
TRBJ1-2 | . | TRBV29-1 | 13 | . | CSVRPGQNYGYTF | TGCAGCGTCCGACCGGGACAAAACTATGGCTACACCTTC
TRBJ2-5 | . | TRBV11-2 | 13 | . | CASSSYKWETQYF | TGTGCCAGCAGCTCGTATAAATGGGAGACCCAGTACTTC
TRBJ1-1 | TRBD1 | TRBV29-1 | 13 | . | CSAAGQGNTEAFF | TGCAGCGCTGCCGGACAGGGGAACACTGAAGCTTTCTTT
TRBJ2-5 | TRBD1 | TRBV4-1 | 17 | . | CASSQVGGTGGSETQYF | TGCGCCAGCAGCCAAGTCGGTGGGACAGGGGGAAGTGAGACCCAGTACTTC
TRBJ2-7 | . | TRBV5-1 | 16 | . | CASSTAAAPVVYEQYF | TGCGCCAGCAGCACCGCGGCAGCCCCAGTTGTCTACGAGCAGTACTTC
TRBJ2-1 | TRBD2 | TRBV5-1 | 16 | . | CASSRGAGGRDNEQFF | TGCGCCAGCAGTCGGGGCGCGGGGGGCCGTGACAATGAGCAGTTCTTC
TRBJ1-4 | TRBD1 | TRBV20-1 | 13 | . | CSANRGQDEKLFF | TGCAGTGCTAACAGGGGGCAGGATGAAAAACTGTTTTTT
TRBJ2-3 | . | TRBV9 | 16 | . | CASSVDGPGGTDTQYF | TGTGCCAGCAGCGTAGACGGACCGGGGGGCACAGATACGCAGTATTTT
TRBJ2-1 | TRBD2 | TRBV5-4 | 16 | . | CASRKPAGGDNNEQFF | TGTGCCAGCAGGAAACCAGCGGGGGGGGATAACAATGAGCAGTTCTTC
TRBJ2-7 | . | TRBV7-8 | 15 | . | CASSWGQGGFYEQYF | TGTGCCAGCAGCTGGGGGCAGGGAGGTTTCTACGAGCAGTACTTC
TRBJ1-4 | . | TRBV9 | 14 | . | CASSIGPNPEKLFF | TGTGCCAGCAGCATCGGACCGAACCCTGAAAAACTGTTTTTT
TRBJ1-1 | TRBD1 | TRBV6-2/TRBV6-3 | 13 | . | CASKTGAGTEAFF | TGTGCCAGCAAGACAGGGGCAGGCACTGAAGCTTTCTTT